The clone carrying this T cell receptor beta chain was counted many times. Its antigen is unidentified. This sample was included in a study of T-cell reconstitution after alpha-beta-depleted transplantation in children. It was with unique molecular identifiers that the TCRbeta library was prepared. TCRdb called the PCR reads again in MiXCR, with one record for every CDR3 protein. The sample lists around 300,000 distinct CDR3 sequences; 6% to 10% were seen once. CDR3 length: 15 residues. Germline V gives CDR1 DFQATT, CDR2 SNEGSKA (reference sequence). Trimming shortened V by 3 bases and J by 0 bases, and 11 bases separated the two germline ends. Study conclusions and caveats: Elevated TCRbeta diversity at day 60 was traced, in some patients, to surviving recipient T cells and thymic progenitors. T-cell counts and diversity were attributed mostly to newly produced T cells one year after transplant. About two months after transplant, alpha-beta T cells reportedly came from several hundred expanded graft clones.

The genes are TRBV20-1 and TRBJ1-4; no clear D. The TCR comes from a female patient between 2 and 15 years old who had a stem cell transplant for Fanconi anemia, so the T cells may come from the graft donor. Sequenced here: peripheral blood, sampled 360 days after TCRalphabeta/CD19-depleted stem cell transplant. The CDR3 nucleotides are TGCAGTGCTAGCTATCGGCGGACAACTAATGAAAAACTGTTTTTT. Protein sequence: CSASYRRTTNEKLFF.